This TCR beta chain was found in a study of a mutant IDH1 vaccine in newly diagnosed glioma. Whole-study context: Most patients had radiochemotherapy with temozolomide before enrollment; others had one alone.

CDR3 size: 17 residues. The V segment lost 0 bases and the J segment 5 bases; nucleotides outside the gene matches: 13. Germline values: CDR1 SGDLS, CDR2 YYNGEE. Here immunoSEQ multiplex PCR was the method, and the copy in TCRdb shows in-frame clones only, minus some. The sample includes approximately 60,000 clones, about 81% seen only once; the top ten take approximately 8.2%. Comments on this clone: Its antigen is unidentified.

Time point noted: week 23, last vaccination. In every dose of vaccine, 300 ug of mutant IDH1 20-mer peptide was given alongside topical imiquimod. Sample: PBMCs, taken from a glioma patient whose treatment included an IDH1 peptide vaccine. The chain employs TRBV9 and TRBJ2-7; 8 bases fit TRBD1. The receptor comes from a woman between 35 and 50 years old with glioma. Some clones in this sample may be carry-over from other donors' samples. This chain's CDR3 is CASSVGTGTGGSDEQYF. CDR3 coding DNA: TGTGCCAGCAGCGTAGGGACAGGGACCGGCGGGTCCGACGAGCAGTACTTC.